This entry describes one T cell receptor beta chain. One end of the junction is discordant with germline, which a read error may explain. This CDR3 is 15 amino acids long. Germline CDR1 SGHRS, CDR2 YFSETQ. The data derive from a study of Graves' ophthalmopathy and Graves' hyperthyroidism. Study overall: The term stable hyperthyroidism indicated an absence of ophthalmopathy within 18 months of follow-up.

RNA transcripts were the template, and TCR beta CDR3 regions were amplified from them. In the first round, RT-PCR was carried out with HTBI primers, and a multiplex PCR formed the second round. TCRdb re-called the multiplex PCR reads through MiXCR, storing one row per CDR3 protein. The sample yields around 1,200,000 distinct CDR3 sequences, about 38% seen once. Hyperthyroidism cases were recent diagnoses of under 2 months' duration in people aged 18 to 65. The receptor comes from an adult man with Graves' hyperthyroidism. Sample: peripheral blood or thyroid tissue (not recorded which). The chain employs TRBV5-1 and TRBJ2-7, with TRBD1 as a possible D gene (6 bases). The chain's CDR3 is CASSLTGSEVYGQYF. As DNA, the CDR3 is TGCGCCAGCAGCTTGACAGGGTCGGAAGTCTACGGGCAGTACTTC.